This TCR beta chain was captured by sequencing in a study of blood T cell dynamics during melanoma immunotherapy. Whole-study results and caveats: Clones driving repertoire changes may be melanoma-specific or general immune activation.

The V and J ends lost 0 bases and 3 bases respectively, with 8 bases between them. The CDR3 length is 15 residues. Germline CDR1 MNHNS, CDR2 SASEGT. Libraries were prepared by immunoSEQ multiplex PCR; TCRdb keeps only in-frame clonotypes and omits some of them. The sample shows fewer than 600 clones, roughly four fifths of them seen only once. Indicated time point: pre-treatment baseline. At 12 weeks after first infusion, RECIST 1.1 defined response for most patients. For this clone: As yet, its antigen is unknown.

Sequences were derived from blood, sampled from a patient treated with checkpoint blockade. V usage is TRBV6-1 and J usage is TRBJ2-2; a possible D gene is TRBD1 (6 bases). This clonotype originated in a human donor with melanoma. Some clones in this sample may be carry-over from other donors' samples. As DNA, the CDR3 is TGTGCCAGCAGTGAAGCGAGGGGGTACACCGGGGAGCTGTTTTTT. Translating gives CASSEARGYTGELFF.